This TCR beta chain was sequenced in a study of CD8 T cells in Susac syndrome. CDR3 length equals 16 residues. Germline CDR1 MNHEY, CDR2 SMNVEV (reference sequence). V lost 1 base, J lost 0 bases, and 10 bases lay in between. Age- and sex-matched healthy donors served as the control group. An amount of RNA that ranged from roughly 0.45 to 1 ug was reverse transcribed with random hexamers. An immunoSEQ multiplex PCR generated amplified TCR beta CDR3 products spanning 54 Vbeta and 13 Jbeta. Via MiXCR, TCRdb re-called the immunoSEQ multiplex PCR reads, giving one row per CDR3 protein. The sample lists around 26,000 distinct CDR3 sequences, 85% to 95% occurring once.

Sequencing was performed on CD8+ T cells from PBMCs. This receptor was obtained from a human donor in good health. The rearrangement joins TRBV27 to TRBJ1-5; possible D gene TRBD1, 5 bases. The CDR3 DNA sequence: TGTGCCAGCAGTTTATGGGGGGGGGATAGCAATCAGCCCCAGCATTTT. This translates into CASSLWGGDSNQPQHF.